The next 6 T cell receptor beta chains were all read from a single sample in a study of post-analysis software for immune sequencing data. Findings and limits, study-wide: Patients had higher frequencies than controls of about five TRBV segments, including TRBV5-6, TRBV5-1 and TRBV20-1.

Their specific antigens are unknown. TCR beta cDNA libraries had unique molecular identifiers. Each CDR3 protein gets one entry after TCRdb re-called the PCR reads with MiXCR. The table includes hundreds of thousands of distinct CDR3 sequences, roughly three fifths detected once. Sequenced material: blood. These receptors originate from a girl aged 2 to 10 with multiple sclerosis.

The chain combines TRBV29-1 with TRBJ2-7; D is perhaps TRBD2 (7 bases). CDR3 length equals 14 residues. The V gene lost 3 bases and the J gene lost 3 bases, with 15 bases spanning the gap. Germline V CDR1 and CDR2: SQVTM, ANQGSEA. The CDR3 loop is CSVDRGGGRYEQYF. CDR3 coding DNA: TGCAGCGTTGATCGAGGGGGGGGGCGCTACGAGCAGTACTTC.

CDR3 region: CASSLSQASYEQYF. The CDR3 nucleotides are TGCGCCAGCAGCTTGAGTCAGGCCTCCTACGAGCAGTACTTC. The chain joins TRBV5-1 to TRBJ2-7; no reliable D call. Germline V gives CDR1 SGHRS, CDR2 YFSETQ. This CDR3 spans 14 amino acids. V was shortened by 1 base and J by 0 bases, with 8 bases between the two germline ends.

The CDR3 DNA reads as TGCAGCGTCCTAATGCCGACCGGGACAGCGTCCACAGATACGCAGTATTTT. Its translation: CSVLMPTGTASTDTQYF. The rearrangement links TRBV29-1 to TRBJ2-3; 7 bases are a match to TRBD1. The CDR3 runs to 17 residues. Germline CDR1 reads SQVTM; CDR2 reads ANQGSEA. The V segment lost 6 bases and the J segment 2 bases; nucleotides outside the gene matches: 17.

The CDR3 protein is CATSSGLAGSYEQYF. CDR3 nucleotide sequence: TGTGCCACCAGCAGTGGACTAGCGGGGTCCTACGAGCAGTACTTC. The gene calls are TRBV15 and TRBJ2-7; 12 bases match TRBD2. This CDR3 comprises 15 residues. Germline lookup yields CDR1 LNHNV and CDR2 YYDKDF (reference sequence). The V gene end was trimmed by 3 bases and the J gene end by 1 base; junction bases not matched to a gene: 1.

The V call is TRBV29-1, the J call TRBJ2-1, with TRBD1 matching over 12 bases. J was trimmed by 6 bases and V by 2 bases; bases with no gene match: 8. The germline V gene encodes CDR1 SQVTM and CDR2 ANQGSEA. This CDR3 has 16 amino acids. CDR3 protein: CSVESPGQGAVNEQFF. The CDR3 DNA follows: TGCAGCGTTGAATCTCCGGGACAGGGGGCTGTCAATGAGCAGTTCTTC.

DNA of the CDR3: TGTGCCAGCAGTTTAAGATACAGCCCCTCGAACACTGAAGCTTTCTTT. Amino acid sequence: CASSLRYSPSNTEAFF. This sequence joins TRBV12-3 or TRBV12-4 and TRBJ1-1; D is uncertain. This CDR3 has 16 residues. The ends were cut back, 2 bases at V and 1 base at J, with 14 bases in the middle.